The sequence of this T cell receptor beta chain was determined in a study of response to subunit inactivated influenza vaccine. The CDR3 spans 13 residues. Trimming removed 0 bases from V and 2 bases from J, with 5 bases in between. Looked up from germline, CDR1 is SGHTS and CDR2 is YDEGEE. Study observations and caveats: Authors suggested few new T cells are recruited by each seasonal influenza vaccination.

Each CDR3 protein gets one entry after TCRdb re-called the RT-PCR reads with MiXCR. The repertoire holds about 520,000 distinct CDR3 sequences, with under 8.5% as singletons. This clonotype has more than one count but fewer than ten. Antigen: not known. The clonotype originates from a man between 50 and 75 years old who received an inactivated influenza vaccine. This chain links TRBV5-8 with TRBJ2-5; no reliable D call. The source was PBMCs from blood, collected less than 30 months after vaccination. The CDR3 nucleotides read TGTGCCAGCAGCTTGGAATCTCAAGAGACCCAGTACTTC. Its translation is CASSLESQETQYF.